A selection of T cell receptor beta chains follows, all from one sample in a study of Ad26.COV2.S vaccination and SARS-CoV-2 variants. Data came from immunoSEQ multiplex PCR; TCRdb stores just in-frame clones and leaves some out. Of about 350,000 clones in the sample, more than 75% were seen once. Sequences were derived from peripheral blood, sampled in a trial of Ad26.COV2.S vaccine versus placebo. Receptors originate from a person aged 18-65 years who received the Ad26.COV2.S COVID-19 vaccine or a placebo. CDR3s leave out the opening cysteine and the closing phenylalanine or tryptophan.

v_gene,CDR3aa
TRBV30,AWSVGRVRNQPQH
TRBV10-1,ASSADSVGELF
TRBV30,AWSVRGEKLF
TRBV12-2,ASRRRRGSAHEQF
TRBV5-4,ASSGGGNTEAF
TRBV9,ASSVAGTVTSPLH
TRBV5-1,ASSLLGTGRAEAF
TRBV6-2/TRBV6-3,ASSLLGRGVGNEQF
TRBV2,ASSSSGGLTGELF
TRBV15,ATSRDKQSYNEQF
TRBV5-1,ASSLEDTGQY
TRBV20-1,SASFGLYGYT
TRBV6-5,ASSWRRTGVPGYT
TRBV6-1,ASSEGQGNTIY
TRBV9,ASSVGGAGTEAF
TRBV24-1,ATSDSGGYEQY
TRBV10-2,ASSEYPYNSPLH
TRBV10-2,ASSEPRDRGRETQY
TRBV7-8,ASSLGQGTTNEKLF
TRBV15,ATSRYGLAEIYEQY
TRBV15,ATSPERGGSTDTQY
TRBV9,ASSPTGRYEQY
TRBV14,ASSPYTGVPYEQY
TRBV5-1,ASSSTRPSYNEQF
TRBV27,ASSSQGEEKLF
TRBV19,ASTFGVTAGRTGELF
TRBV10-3,AIRAPEDGNTIY
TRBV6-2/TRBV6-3,ASTPSGATQY
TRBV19,ASNPLGIEGYT
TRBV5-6,ASSLGWGETQY
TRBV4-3,ASSRLEQGTEAF
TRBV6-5,ASSSAGGGGEKLF
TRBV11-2,ASSLSPEGTQY
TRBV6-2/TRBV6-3,ASSYPPLRWMNTEAF
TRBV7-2,ASSYRQGGFKETQY
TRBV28,ASNSNEKLF
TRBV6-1,ASSEYEGEGPDDPQY
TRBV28,ASSGGLYYEQY
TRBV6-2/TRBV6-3,ASSYKGANQPQH
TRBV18,ASSPVPAWEDGYT
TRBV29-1,SVRDSNQPQH
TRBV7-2,ASSSIGANVLT
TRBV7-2,ASSTGGPYQETQY
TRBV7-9,ASRGITANGSSYEQY
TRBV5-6,ASSLEGETQY
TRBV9,ASSVGQWASEQF
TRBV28,ASSLLDQPQH
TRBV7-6,ASSFKRRQGNTGELF
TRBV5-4,ASSLEVDTQY
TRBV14,ASSQYRYRAGETQY